Detailed here is one TCR beta chain. CDR3 size: 15 residues. Germline CDR1 and CDR2: GTSNPN and SVGIG (reference sequence). The V segment lost 3 bases and the J segment 8 bases; nucleotides outside the gene matches: 9. These data are taken from a study of control samples from healthy donors and cancer patients. Some clones are missing from TCRdb's copy, which holds only in-frame ones; the method was immunoSEQ multiplex PCR. The sample has about 120,000 clones, roughly 92% seen once. The source of this sequence is a man between 25 and 39 years old in good health. Sequencing was done on a sample of blood. The chain is built from TRBV30 and TRBJ1-4; TRBD1 matches 10 bases. CDR3 loop: CAWSDRTGGREKLFF. The DNA for the CDR3 is TGTGCCTGGAGCGACAGGACAGGGGGAAGAGAAAAACTGTTTTTT.